Detailed here is one TCR beta chain. The antigen remains undetermined. This sample stems from a study of OX40 agonist ivuxolimab in advanced cancers. Study results and caveats: Not determined was the antigen specificity of the expanded peripheral T cells. With doses of 0.1-3.0 mg/kg, partial responders showed among the lowest clonal expansion. Some nonresponders likewise displayed low normalized T-cell clonal expansion.

The germline gives CDR1 MNHEY, CDR2 SVGAGI. Trimming took off 10 bases at V and 4 bases at J, with 22 bases between the two ends. This CDR3 spans 15 amino acids. Assay: immunoSEQ multiplex PCR; the TCRdb copy retains only in-frame clones and omits some. This sample has 53,000 or so clones, with 80% to 90% found just once. The sequences come from CD4+ or CD8+ T cells sorted from blood, collected in a trial of the OX40 agonist ivuxolimab. The sequence derives from an adult with an advanced solid tumor such as melanoma, head and neck, liver or kidney cancer. The chain carries TRBV6-5 and TRBJ1-1; D possibly corresponds to TRBD1 (5 bases). CDR3 loop: CATYSLMGVPTEAFF. The CDR3 DNA sequence: TGTGCCACCTACTCCCTAATGGGGGTTCCCACTGAAGCTTTCTTT.